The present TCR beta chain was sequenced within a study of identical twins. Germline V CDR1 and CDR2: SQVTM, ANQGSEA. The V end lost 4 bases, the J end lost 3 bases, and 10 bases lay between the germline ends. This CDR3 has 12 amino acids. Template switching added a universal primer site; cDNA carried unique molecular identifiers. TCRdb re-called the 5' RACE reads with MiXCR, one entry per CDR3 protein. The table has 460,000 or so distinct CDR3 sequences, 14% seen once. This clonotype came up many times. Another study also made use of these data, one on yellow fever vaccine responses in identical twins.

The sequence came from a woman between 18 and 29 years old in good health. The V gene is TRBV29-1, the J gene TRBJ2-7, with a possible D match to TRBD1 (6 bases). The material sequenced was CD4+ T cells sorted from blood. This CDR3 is CSVGQDSYEQYF. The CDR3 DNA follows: TGCAGCGTTGGACAGGACAGCTACGAGCAGTACTTC.